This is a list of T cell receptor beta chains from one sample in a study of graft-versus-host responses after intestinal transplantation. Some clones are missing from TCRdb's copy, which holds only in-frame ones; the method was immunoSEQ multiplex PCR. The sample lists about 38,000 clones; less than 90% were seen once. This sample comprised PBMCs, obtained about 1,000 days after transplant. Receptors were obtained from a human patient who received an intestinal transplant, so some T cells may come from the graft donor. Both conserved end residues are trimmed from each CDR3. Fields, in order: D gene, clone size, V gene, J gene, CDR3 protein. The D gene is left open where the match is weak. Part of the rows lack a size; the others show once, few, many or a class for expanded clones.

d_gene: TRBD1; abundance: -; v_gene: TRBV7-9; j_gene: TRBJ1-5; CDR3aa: ASSLGQASGQPQH
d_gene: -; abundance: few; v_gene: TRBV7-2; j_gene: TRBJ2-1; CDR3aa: ASSLGRAESSYNEQF
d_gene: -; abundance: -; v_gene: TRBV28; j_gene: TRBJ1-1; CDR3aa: ASSLWRDPMGDTEAF
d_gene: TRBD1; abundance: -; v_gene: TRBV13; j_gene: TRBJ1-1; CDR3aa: ASSLEGQGGDTEAF
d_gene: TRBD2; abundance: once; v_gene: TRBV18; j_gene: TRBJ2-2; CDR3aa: ASSPDLAVNTGELF
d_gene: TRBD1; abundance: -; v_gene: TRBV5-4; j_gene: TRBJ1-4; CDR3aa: ASRQGVVEKLF
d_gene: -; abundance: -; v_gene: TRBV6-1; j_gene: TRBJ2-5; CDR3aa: ASSPGLSKETQY
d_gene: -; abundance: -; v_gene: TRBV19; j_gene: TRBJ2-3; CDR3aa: ASSFADTQY
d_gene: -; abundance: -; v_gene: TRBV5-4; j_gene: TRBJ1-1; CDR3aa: ASSLSDNTEAF
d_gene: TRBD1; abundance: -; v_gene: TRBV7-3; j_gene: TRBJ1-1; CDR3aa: ASSLRQGSSEAF
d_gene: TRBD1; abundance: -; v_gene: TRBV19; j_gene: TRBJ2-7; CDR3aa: ASGSAGGQGAGEQY
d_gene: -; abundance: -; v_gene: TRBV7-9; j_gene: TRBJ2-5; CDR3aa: TSSVGEGGRETQY
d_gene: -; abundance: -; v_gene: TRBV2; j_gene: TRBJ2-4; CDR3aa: ASSGTRSSIQY
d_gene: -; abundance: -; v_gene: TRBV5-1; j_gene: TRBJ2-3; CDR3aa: ASSFAAASTDTQY
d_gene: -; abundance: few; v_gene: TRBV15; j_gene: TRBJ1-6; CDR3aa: ATSRVGEISPLH